Listed below are T cell receptor beta chains from one sample, sequenced in a study of T cell repertoires in cytomegalovirus infection. MiXCR, applied by TCRdb to the reads, yields one record per CDR3 protein. There are tens of thousands of distinct CDR3 sequences in the sample; about 54% occur only once, and 90% lies in the top ten. These receptors lack a known antigen. Sequencing used CD8+ T cells from cultured PBMCs, obtained from culture after CMV antigen stimulation. These receptors were taken from a human donor in good health (CMV status not recorded). Some clones in this sample may be carry-over from other donors' samples. Both conserved end residues are part of each CDR3. The order of the fields is V gene, J gene, CDR3 protein.

v_call: TRBV30
j_call: TRBJ1-1
cdr3_aa: CAWSDTTEAFF

v_call: TRBV7-2
j_call: TRBJ1-1
cdr3_aa: CASSLAPGGLNTEAFF

v_call: TRBV11-3
j_call: TRBJ2-5
cdr3_aa: CASSPTIGETQYF

v_call: TRBV5-3
j_call: TRBJ1-2
cdr3_aa: CASSLEAGTSYGYTF

v_call: TRBV12-3/TRBV12-4
j_call: TRBJ1-2
cdr3_aa: CASSFSKMKKDYGYTF

v_call: TRBV28
j_call: TRBJ1-5
cdr3_aa: CASSFGPPDRDSNQPQHF

v_call: TRBV7-6
j_call: TRBJ2-2
cdr3_aa: CASSLEVGDGELFF

v_call: TRBV2
j_call: TRBJ2-3
cdr3_aa: CASSERLAVSTDTQYF

v_call: TRBV7-6
j_call: TRBJ1-3
cdr3_aa: CASSPGTAMHSGNTIYF

v_call: TRBV11-1
j_call: TRBJ2-7
cdr3_aa: CASSSTVGDSPYEQYF

v_call: TRBV12-5
j_call: TRBJ1-1
cdr3_aa: CASGGGGFSGSFF

v_call: TRBV7-6
j_call: TRBJ1-4
cdr3_aa: CASSTDRISVNEKLFF

v_call: TRBV7-4
j_call: TRBJ2-7
cdr3_aa: CASSSVTAGYEQYF

v_call: TRBV7-2
j_call: TRBJ1-5
cdr3_aa: CASSKHRGRVNQPQHF

v_call: TRBV5-1
j_call: TRBJ1-1
cdr3_aa: CASSLAWADTEAFF

v_call: TRBV5-1
j_call: TRBJ2-7
cdr3_aa: CASRIGNRGRDEQYF

v_call: TRBV19
j_call: TRBJ1-3
cdr3_aa: CASKPQEDSVFHSGNTIYF

v_call: TRBV27
j_call: TRBJ1-6
cdr3_aa: CASSLSHRGRNSPLHF

v_call: TRBV7-8
j_call: TRBJ1-4
cdr3_aa: CASRKSEAHEKLFF

v_call: TRBV7-2
j_call: TRBJ2-1
cdr3_aa: CASSFRGAGGNEQFF

v_call: TRBV6-6
j_call: TRBJ2-7
cdr3_aa: CASKAAVGTLSYEQYF

v_call: TRBV6-1
j_call: TRBJ2-7
cdr3_aa: CASSEVLGWNEQYF

v_call: TRBV28
j_call: TRBJ2-1
cdr3_aa: CASSSSGLAPNEQFF

v_call: TRBV7-6
j_call: TRBJ2-1
cdr3_aa: CASSLSGGHIEQFF

v_call: TRBV7-3
j_call: TRBJ2-3
cdr3_aa: CASSPRTSAFTDTQYF

v_call: TRBV7-3
j_call: TRBJ1-4
cdr3_aa: CASSLTGSRGEKLFF

v_call: TRBV7-6
j_call: TRBJ1-1
cdr3_aa: CASSLTEARTEAFF

v_call: TRBV7-4
j_call: TRBJ1-1
cdr3_aa: CASSARAGLAFF

v_call: TRBV7-6
j_call: TRBJ1-1
cdr3_aa: CASSFSGQGLSEAFF

v_call: TRBV7-9
j_call: TRBJ2-4
cdr3_aa: CASSFGQLAKNIQYF

v_call: TRBV12-3/TRBV12-4
j_call: TRBJ1-6
cdr3_aa: CASSFGGLKSPLHF

v_call: TRBV6-1
j_call: TRBJ1-2
cdr3_aa: CASLGLLGGYTF

v_call: TRBV27
j_call: TRBJ1-5
cdr3_aa: CATDSGWSNQPQHF

v_call: TRBV18
j_call: TRBJ2-5
cdr3_aa: CASSDRGRKQETQYF

v_call: TRBV30
j_call: TRBJ2-7
cdr3_aa: CAWVRWREGRYEQYF

v_call: TRBV10-3
j_call: TRBJ2-1
cdr3_aa: CAISEPGLSSGEQFF

v_call: TRBV7-9
j_call: TRBJ2-7
cdr3_aa: CASSSGDIAGGKDEQYF

v_call: TRBV28
j_call: TRBJ2-3
cdr3_aa: CASSPGLAHSPDTQYF

v_call: TRBV6-1
j_call: TRBJ1-2
cdr3_aa: CASSAPWTGEKGYTF

v_call: TRBV11-2
j_call: TRBJ1-1
cdr3_aa: CASSFPEGTTEAFF

v_call: TRBV11-1
j_call: TRBJ2-7
cdr3_aa: CASSERGLAGSNEQYF

v_call: TRBV7-2
j_call: TRBJ2-1
cdr3_aa: CASSLLENEQFF

v_call: TRBV19
j_call: TRBJ1-1
cdr3_aa: CASRSLTRTGNTEAFF

v_call: TRBV18
j_call: TRBJ2-1
cdr3_aa: CASSPGGNEQFF

v_call: TRBV24-1
j_call: TRBJ2-1
cdr3_aa: CATSEPHSISYNEQFF

v_call: TRBV7-2
j_call: TRBJ2-1
cdr3_aa: CASRTGTSSYNEQFF

v_call: TRBV27
j_call: TRBJ2-1
cdr3_aa: CASSSPGQLDNEQFF

v_call: TRBV5-4
j_call: TRBJ2-7
cdr3_aa: CASSLVWGDYYEQYF

v_call: TRBV20-1
j_call: TRBJ1-4
cdr3_aa: CSARSILDRGREKLFF

v_call: TRBV25-1
j_call: TRBJ2-1
cdr3_aa: CASEGMNEQFF

v_call: TRBV10-3
j_call: TRBJ1-1
cdr3_aa: CAISSGTGDIEAFF